Presented here are 20 T cell receptor beta chains from one specimen sequenced in a study of brain T cells in children with intractable seizures. The data were produced by immunoSEQ multiplex PCR, yet TCRdb's version contains in-frame clones alone and is incomplete. The table lists roughly 80,000 clones, about 90% of them singletons, with roughly a quarter in the top ten. Sequences were derived from peripheral blood, sampled at surgery. The receptor set was obtained from a girl aged 2-10 years with Rasmussen encephalitis and intractable seizures.

CDR3 nucleotide sequence: TGCGCCAGCAGCCCCGACCTAACTGGGGCCGGGACCCAGTACTTC. Protein: CASSPDLTGAGTQYF. The V and J genes are TRBV5-1 and TRBJ2-5; D is perhaps TRBD1 (5 bases). V was shortened by 4 bases and J by 7 bases, with 20 bases between the two germline ends. Germline V gives CDR1 SGHRS, CDR2 YFSETQ. The length of the CDR3 is 15 residues.

The chain employs TRBV29-1 and TRBJ1-1; the D is unclear. Germline loops: CDR1 SQVTM, CDR2 ANQGSEA. The V end lost 4 bases, the J end lost 5 bases, and 8 bases lay between the germline ends. CDR3 size: 11 residues. In DNA, the CDR3 is TGCAGCGTTGGTTTCTCAACTGAAGCTTTCTTT. Translating it yields CSVGFSTEAFF.

The CDR3 DNA sequence: TGCAGCGTTGTACGGGGGATCGGGACAGATACGCAGTATTTT. Protein: CSVVRGIGTDTQYF. The genes are TRBV29-1 and TRBJ2-3; maybe TRBD2 (6 bases). CDR3 length: 14 amino acids. V was shortened by 4 bases and J by 3 bases, with 14 bases between the two germline ends. Germline loops: CDR1 SQVTM, CDR2 ANQGSEA.

V and J are TRBV2 and TRBJ2-2; D call uncertain. This CDR3 is 14 amino acids long. V gave up 3 bases and J gave up 5 bases, with 10 bases separating them. Germline V CDR1 and CDR2: SNHLY, FYNNEI. The CDR3: CASSDLGWTGELFF. CDR3 coding DNA: TGTGCCAGCAGTGATCTGGGATGGACCGGGGAGCTGTTTTTT.

The gene calls are TRBV7-9 and TRBJ1-6; D not resolved. V was shortened by 6 bases and J by 1 base, with 7 bases between the two germline ends. The CDR3 contains 14 residues. Per the germline V gene, CDR1 is SEHNR and CDR2 is FQNEAQ (reference sequence). In DNA form, the CDR3 reads TGTGCCAGCAGACCGGGATCCTATAATTCACCCCTCCACTTT. Amino acid sequence: CASRPGSYNSPLHF.

The V call is TRBV30, the J call TRBJ2-7, with unresolved D. The CDR3 is made up of 13 amino acids. Germline V CDR1 and CDR2: GTSNPN, SVGIG (reference sequence). The germline V and J ends were trimmed by 0 bases and 2 bases, with 8 bases remaining between them. The CDR3: CAWSVRTAYEQYF. DNA for the CDR3: TGTGCCTGGAGTGTACGAACAGCCTACGAGCAGTACTTC.

The genes are TRBV27 and TRBJ1-2, with 8 bases that match TRBD1. The V segment lost 5 bases and the J segment 2 bases; nucleotides outside the gene matches: 4. Germline loops: CDR1 MNHEY, CDR2 SMNVEV (reference sequence). This CDR3 is built from 14 residues. The CDR3 protein is CASSPRTGNYGYTF. CDR3 sequence (DNA): TGTGCCAGCAGTCCGCGGACAGGGAACTATGGCTACACCTTC.

This chain connects TRBV9 to TRBJ2-7; D gene ambiguous. The CDR3 totals 13 residues. CDR1 is SGDLS, CDR2 YYNGEE, per germline. V was pared by 2 bases and J by 3 bases, with 9 bases between. The CDR3 sequence is CASSVTDGYEQYF. The CDR3 nucleotides read TGTGCCAGCAGCGTTACGGACGGCTACGAGCAGTACTTC.

This chain uses TRBV9 with TRBJ1-2; the match to TRBD1 covers 7 bases. Looked up from germline, CDR1 is SGDLS and CDR2 is YYNGEE. The J segment lost 2 bases and the V segment lost 3 bases, leaving 4 bases of the junction unmatched. The CDR3 is made up of 14 amino acids. The CDR3 loop is CASSEPGQNYGYTF. Written as DNA, the CDR3 is TGTGCCAGCAGCGAACCGGGACAGAACTATGGCTACACCTTC.

This clone was observed once. This chain joins TRBV7-2 and TRBJ2-2; the match to TRBD2 covers 9 bases. Germline assignment: CDR1 SGHTA and CDR2 FQGNSA. The CDR3 is 15 residues long. Trimming took 5 bases from V and 7 from J; bases not matched to a gene: 8. This CDR3 is CASSPVVRGGGELFF. CDR3 in DNA: TGTGCCAGCAGCCCTGTCGTGCGGGGGGGCGGGGAGCTGTTTTTT. Full variable domain (missing parts from reference TRBV7-2 and TRBJ2-2): GAGVSQSPSNKVTEKGKDVELRCDPISGHTALYWYRQSLGQGLEFLIYFQGNSAPDKSGLPSDRFSAERTGGSVSTLTIQRTQQEDSAVYLCASSPVVRGGGELFFGEGSRLTVL.

The rearrangement links TRBV12-3 or TRBV12-4 to TRBJ1-1; D is perhaps TRBD1 (6 bases). The V and J ends lost 5 bases and 3 bases respectively, with 10 bases between them. CDR3 length: 13 amino acids. This CDR3 is CASSTGSHTEAFF. The DNA for the CDR3 is TGTGCCAGCAGTACAGGGTCGCACACTGAAGCTTTCTTT.

The chain joins TRBV29-1 to TRBJ1-2; tentatively, D is TRBD1 (6 bases). From germline, CDR1 is SQVTM and CDR2 ANQGSEA. The CDR3 has 13 residues. V gave up 6 bases and J gave up 4 bases, with 15 bases separating them. The CDR3 region has the DNA TGCAGCGTGCCGAACAGGGAGTCCTATGGCTACACCTTC. Translated, it gives CSVPNRESYGYTF.

The V gene is TRBV11-3, the J gene TRBJ2-7; D possibly corresponds to TRBD2 (6 bases). Germline V CDR1 and CDR2: SGHNT, YENEEA. The CDR3 extends over 16 amino acids. The ends were cut back, 2 bases at V and 2 bases at J, with 16 bases in the middle. CDR3 in amino acids: CASSLRAGGSTYEQYF. CDR3 sequence (DNA): TGTGCCAGCAGCTTACGGGCTGGAGGGAGCACCTACGAGCAGTACTTC. The complete variable domain, with remaining parts taken from reference TRBV11-3 and TRBJ2-7, reads EAGVVQSPRYKIIEKKQPVAFWCNPISGHNTLYWYLQNLGQGPELLIRYENEEAVDDSQLPKDRFSAERLKGVDSTLKIQPAELGDSAVYLCASSLRAGGSTYEQYFGPGTRLTVT.

The chain uses TRBV7-3 and TRBJ2-1; TRBD2 is a possible D gene (6 bases). V shed 0 bases and J shed 5 bases, with 8 bases lying between them. This CDR3 is 14 amino acids long. Germline lookup yields CDR1 SGHTA and CDR2 FQGTGA. CDR3 sequence reads: CASSLTRGNNEQFF. In nucleotides, the CDR3 is TGTGCCAGCAGCTTAACCCGGGGGAACAATGAGCAGTTCTTC.

The chain couples TRBV28 to TRBJ2-5; no reliable D call. The V end lost 1 base, the J end lost 8 bases, and 11 bases lay between the germline ends. The CDR3 loop spans 13 amino acids. Per the germline V gene, CDR1 is MDHEN and CDR2 is SYDVKM. As DNA, the CDR3 is TGTGCCAGCAGTTTATCGCTCCTCTTAACCCAGTACTTC. It encodes CASSLSLLLTQYF.

DNA for the CDR3: TGTGCCAGCAGTGGATCCCGGGATCGAGGCTACGAGCAGTACTTC. The encoded protein is CASSGSRDRGYEQYF. The chain has TRBV25-1 and TRBJ2-7; D possibly corresponds to TRBD2 (5 bases). Looked up from germline, CDR1 is MGHDK and CDR2 is SYGVNS. V was cut by 4 bases and J by 3 bases, with 16 bases left in between. The CDR3 has 15 residues.

The J gene is TRBJ2-6, the V gene TRBV24-1; 7 bases are a match to TRBD1. This CDR3 comprises 15 residues. J gave up 2 bases and V 4 bases, and 1 base lay outside the gene matches. Germline V gene lookup returns CDR1 KGHDR and CDR2 SFDVKD. Written as DNA, the CDR3 is TGTGCCACCAGTGACACAGGGGCTGGGGCCAACGTCCTGACTTTC. Translating gives CATSDTGAGANVLTF.

The chain joins TRBV6-5 to TRBJ1-5; D ambiguous. Trimming shortened V by 8 bases and J by 2 bases, and 7 bases separated the two germline ends. CDR1 is MNHEY and CDR2 is SVGAGI in the germline V gene. CDR3 size: 12 residues. The CDR3 loop reads CASGNGNQPQHF. In DNA form, the CDR3 reads TGTGCCAGCGGTAACGGCAATCAGCCCCAGCATTTT.

The chain recombines TRBV23-1 with TRBJ1-5; D is undetermined. TRBV23-1 is designated an ORF whose function remains uncertain. Deletions cut 9 bases from V and 4 bases from J, with 7 bases between. This CDR3 contains 11 residues. CDR3 sequence (DNA): TGCGCCAGAGAGAGGAATCAGCCCCAGCATTTT. Translating it yields CARERNQPQHF.

This clone was counted once. The rearrangement links TRBV6-5 to TRBJ2-2; 7 nucleotides agree with TRBD1. The length of the CDR3 is 15 residues. Losses at the gene ends were 6 bases for V and 0 bases for J; bases not matched to a gene: 4. Germline assignment: CDR1 MNHEY and CDR2 SVGAGI. The chain's CDR3 is CASSSDRANTGELFF. The CDR3 DNA follows: TGTGCCAGCAGCTCAGACAGGGCGAACACCGGGGAGCTGTTTTTT.